This T cell receptor (beta chain) was recorded in a study of technical replicates of blood from several donors. CDR3 length equals 11 residues. Trimming removed 2 bases from V and 4 bases from J, with 3 bases in between. Germline assignment: CDR1 MNHNS and CDR2 SASEGT. Sequencing used immunoSEQ multiplex PCR; TCRdb keeps in-frame clones, though not all of them. The top ten clones hold around 0.42% of a sample with approximately 79,000 clones, about 91% of them seen once. The clonotype originates from a human donor in good health. The chain links TRBV6-1 to TRBJ2-7; no definite D call. Sequenced material: T cells isolated from PBMCs. CDR3 loop: CASSEIYEQYF. The CDR3 coding sequence is TGTGCCAGCAGTGAAATATACGAGCAGTACTTC.